A selection of T cell receptor beta chains follows, all from one sample in a study of CD8 T cells in ankylosing spondylitis. MiXCR, applied by TCRdb to the 5' RACE reads, yields one record per CDR3 protein. The table records 800,000 to 900,000 distinct CDR3 sequences, approximately 10% of them present only once. Sequencing was carried out using blood, either unsorted or a sorted T cell fraction (not recorded which). Receptors originate from a male donor with ankylosing spondylitis. The CDR3 runs from the conserved cysteine through the conserved F or W. Each record gives: J gene, clone size, CDR3 length, D gene, V gene, CDR3 DNA, CDR3 protein. The D gene is left open where the match is weak. Only part of the rows carry a size: once, few, many, or a class if the clone is expanded.

J gene: TRBJ1-1
clone size: few
CDR3 length: 14
D gene: TRBD1
V gene: TRBV6-2/TRBV6-3
CDR3 DNA: TGTGCCAGCAGAAGGACAGGGCAAATCACTGAAGCTTTCTTT
CDR3 protein: CASRRTGQITEAFF

J gene: TRBJ2-1
clone size: .
CDR3 length: 16
D gene: TRBD2
V gene: TRBV14
CDR3 DNA: TGTGCCAGCAGCCATCTAGGCGGGAGCTCCTACAATGAGCAGTTCTTC
CDR3 protein: CASSHLGGSSYNEQFF

J gene: TRBJ2-2
clone size: few
CDR3 length: 16
D gene: TRBD1
V gene: TRBV9
CDR3 DNA: TGTGCCAGCAGCGTAGGAAGGGGGCTGAACACCGGGGAGCTGTTTTTT
CDR3 protein: CASSVGRGLNTGELFF

J gene: TRBJ1-1
clone size: few
CDR3 length: 15
D gene: .
V gene: TRBV6-1
CDR3 DNA: TGTGCCAGCAGTCCCCAGGGAGGGGAGAACACTGAAGCTTTCTTT
CDR3 protein: CASSPQGGENTEAFF

J gene: TRBJ1-1
clone size: .
CDR3 length: 12
D gene: .
V gene: TRBV7-9
CDR3 DNA: TGTGCCAGCAGCTTGGTATACACTGAAGCTTTCTTT
CDR3 protein: CASSLVYTEAFF

J gene: TRBJ1-1
clone size: .
CDR3 length: 16
D gene: .
V gene: TRBV20-1
CDR3 DNA: TGCAGTGCTAGAGATCTGATAGGGGGGGGATTTACTGAAGCTTTCTTT
CDR3 protein: CSARDLIGGGFTEAFF

J gene: TRBJ2-7
clone size: .
CDR3 length: 14
D gene: .
V gene: TRBV25-1
CDR3 DNA: TGTGCCAGCAGTGAATGGTTGGGGAGATACGAGCAGTACTTC
CDR3 protein: CASSEWLGRYEQYF

J gene: TRBJ1-3
clone size: few
CDR3 length: 16
D gene: TRBD1
V gene: TRBV5-5
CDR3 DNA: TGTGCCAGCAGCTTGGGGGACAGTTGGGACGGAAACACCATATATTTT
CDR3 protein: CASSLGDSWDGNTIYF

J gene: TRBJ2-7
clone size: .
CDR3 length: 13
D gene: .
V gene: TRBV20-1
CDR3 DNA: TGCAGTGCTAGGAGCGGATATTCCTACGAGCAGTACTTC
CDR3 protein: CSARSGYSYEQYF

J gene: TRBJ2-3
clone size: many
CDR3 length: 14
D gene: TRBD1
V gene: TRBV20-1
CDR3 DNA: TGCAGTGCTAGCCGGGACAGGGGTGCAGATACGCAGTATTTT
CDR3 protein: CSASRDRGADTQYF

J gene: TRBJ2-5
clone size: few
CDR3 length: 13
D gene: .
V gene: TRBV4-2
CDR3 DNA: TGTGCCAGCAGCCAAGATCACGGAGAGACCCAGTACTTC
CDR3 protein: CASSQDHGETQYF

J gene: TRBJ1-2
clone size: many
CDR3 length: 13
D gene: .
V gene: TRBV5-1
CDR3 DNA: TGTGCCAGCAGCTGGACAGCTAACTATGGCTACACCTTC
CDR3 protein: CASSWTANYGYTF

J gene: TRBJ2-1
clone size: few
CDR3 length: 15
D gene: .
V gene: TRBV7-9
CDR3 DNA: TGTGCCAGCAGCTTAGCGGGACTGGGTTTCAATGAGCAGTTCTTC
CDR3 protein: CASSLAGLGFNEQFF

J gene: TRBJ2-7
clone size: .
CDR3 length: 12
D gene: .
V gene: TRBV20-1
CDR3 DNA: TGCAGTGTCGGCAGGGTTTTAGAAGAGCAGTACTTC
CDR3 protein: CSVGRVLEEQYF

J gene: TRBJ1-3
clone size: once
CDR3 length: 13
D gene: .
V gene: TRBV7-2
CDR3 DNA: TGTGCCAGCAGCTCTTTGGGGGGCTACACCATATATTTT
CDR3 protein: CASSSLGGYTIYF

J gene: TRBJ2-1
clone size: .
CDR3 length: 12
D gene: .
V gene: TRBV29-1
CDR3 DNA: TGCAGCGTTGGGCCTATGAGCGGAGAGCAGTTCTTC
CDR3 protein: CSVGPMSGEQFF

J gene: TRBJ1-2
clone size: many
CDR3 length: 15
D gene: TRBD1
V gene: TRBV4-2
CDR3 DNA: TGTGCCAGCAGCCAAATAACAGGGGCGGGCTATGGCTACACCTTC
CDR3 protein: CASSQITGAGYGYTF

J gene: TRBJ2-2
clone size: many
CDR3 length: 15
D gene: .
V gene: TRBV12-3/TRBV12-4
CDR3 DNA: TGTGCCAGCAGTTTAACGTCAGGAGGCACCGGGGAGCTGTTTTTT
CDR3 protein: CASSLTSGGTGELFF

J gene: TRBJ1-5
clone size: many
CDR3 length: 14
D gene: .
V gene: TRBV9
CDR3 DNA: TGTGCCAGCAGCGTAGGGACAGTCAATCAGCCCCAGCATTTT
CDR3 protein: CASSVGTVNQPQHF

J gene: TRBJ2-7
clone size: many
CDR3 length: 13
D gene: TRBD1
V gene: TRBV20-1
CDR3 DNA: TGCAGTGCAAAACGGGACAGGGCGACCGAGCAGTACTTC
CDR3 protein: CSAKRDRATEQYF

J gene: TRBJ2-5
clone size: .
CDR3 length: 15
D gene: TRBD2
V gene: TRBV4-3
CDR3 DNA: TGCGCCAGCAGCCCCGGCGGGAGGCCTCTAGAGACCCAGTACTTC
CDR3 protein: CASSPGGRPLETQYF

J gene: TRBJ2-5
clone size: few
CDR3 length: 18
D gene: TRBD1
V gene: TRBV28
CDR3 DNA: TGTGCCAGCAGCCCACCTATAGAGGGGGCTCCAAAGGGGGAGACCCAGTACTTC
CDR3 protein: CASSPPIEGAPKGETQYF

J gene: TRBJ1-1
clone size: .
CDR3 length: 14
D gene: .
V gene: TRBV28
CDR3 DNA: TGTGCCAGCAGCACCCCAGGCAAGTACACTGAAGCTTTCTTT
CDR3 protein: CASSTPGKYTEAFF

J gene: TRBJ2-7
clone size: few
CDR3 length: 13
D gene: .
V gene: TRBV15
CDR3 DNA: TGTGCCACCAGCAGAGATATGCTCTACGAGCAGTACTTC
CDR3 protein: CATSRDMLYEQYF

J gene: TRBJ2-3
clone size: .
CDR3 length: 15
D gene: TRBD1
V gene: TRBV25-1
CDR3 DNA: TGTGCCAGCACTCTAGGCAGGGGGTGGGCAGATACGCAGTATTTT
CDR3 protein: CASTLGRGWADTQYF

J gene: TRBJ2-5
clone size: few
CDR3 length: 15
D gene: TRBD2
V gene: TRBV10-3
CDR3 DNA: TGTGCCATCAGTGATCGGCGGGGGGGCGGGGAGACCCAGTACTTC
CDR3 protein: CAISDRRGGGETQYF

J gene: TRBJ1-6
clone size: many
CDR3 length: 15
D gene: .
V gene: TRBV7-2
CDR3 DNA: TGTGCCAGCAGCTTAAACAGGGTTGGGAATTCACCCCTCCACTTT
CDR3 protein: CASSLNRVGNSPLHF

J gene: TRBJ2-1
clone size: .
CDR3 length: 14
D gene: TRBD2
V gene: TRBV12-5
CDR3 DNA: TGTGCTAGTGGTTCGAAAGCGGGAGACAATGAGCAGTTCTTC
CDR3 protein: CASGSKAGDNEQFF

J gene: TRBJ2-3
clone size: many
CDR3 length: 14
D gene: .
V gene: TRBV3-1
CDR3 DNA: TGTGCCAGCAGTCGGGACTCCGTGGGAGGTACGCAGTATTTT
CDR3 protein: CASSRDSVGGTQYF

J gene: TRBJ2-3
clone size: few
CDR3 length: 14
D gene: .
V gene: TRBV5-1
CDR3 DNA: TGCGCCAGCACCGCGGAGGGTCCGATGGATACGCAGTATTTT
CDR3 protein: CASTAEGPMDTQYF

J gene: TRBJ2-5
clone size: many
CDR3 length: 14
D gene: .
V gene: TRBV29-1
CDR3 DNA: TGCAGCGTTGAGGGACGGGGACTCCAAGAGACCCAGTACTTC
CDR3 protein: CSVEGRGLQETQYF

J gene: TRBJ2-2
clone size: few
CDR3 length: 16
D gene: .
V gene: TRBV12-3/TRBV12-4
CDR3 DNA: TGTGCCAGCAGTTTGGAGCGATACCTTAACACCGGGGAGCTGTTTTTT
CDR3 protein: CASSLERYLNTGELFF

J gene: TRBJ1-1
clone size: few
CDR3 length: 13
D gene: .
V gene: TRBV18
CDR3 DNA: TGTGCCAGCTCACCGATTGATCGGGGTGAAGCTTTCTTT
CDR3 protein: CASSPIDRGEAFF

J gene: TRBJ1-2
clone size: .
CDR3 length: 15
D gene: .
V gene: TRBV27
CDR3 DNA: TGTGCCAGCAGTCCGAAGGGACACGGTAACTATGGCTACACCTTC
CDR3 protein: CASSPKGHGNYGYTF

J gene: TRBJ2-7
clone size: .
CDR3 length: 15
D gene: .
V gene: TRBV12-3/TRBV12-4
CDR3 DNA: TGTGCCAGCACTCTTCTTTCGGGGGGCGTTTACGAGCAGTACTTC
CDR3 protein: CASTLLSGGVYEQYF

J gene: TRBJ1-4
clone size: few
CDR3 length: 13
D gene: TRBD1
V gene: TRBV5-6
CDR3 DNA: TGTGCCAGCAGCTTGGGTGGTTCGGGGACAGGGACGTTT
CDR3 protein: CASSLGGSGTGTF

J gene: TRBJ2-1
clone size: many
CDR3 length: 15
D gene: TRBD2
V gene: TRBV20-1
CDR3 DNA: TGCAGTGCCACCGGACTAGCGGGGAAGTACAATGAGCAGTTCTTC
CDR3 protein: CSATGLAGKYNEQFF

J gene: TRBJ2-7
clone size: few
CDR3 length: 18
D gene: .
V gene: TRBV14
CDR3 DNA: TGTGCCAGCAGCCAATTTGGCGGGGCAGGCTTTAACTCCTACGAGCAGTACTTC
CDR3 protein: CASSQFGGAGFNSYEQYF

J gene: TRBJ1-5
clone size: .
CDR3 length: 20
D gene: TRBD1
V gene: TRBV20-1
CDR3 DNA: TGCAGTGCTAGAGATCCGGGAATACAGCAAGGACAGGGGGATAATCAGCCCCAGCATTTT
CDR3 protein: CSARDPGIQQGQGDNQPQHF

J gene: TRBJ2-1
clone size: .
CDR3 length: 16
D gene: TRBD1
V gene: TRBV5-1
CDR3 DNA: TGCGCCAGCAGCGGGCGAGGGGACAGATTCTACAATGAGCAGTTCTTC
CDR3 protein: CASSGRGDRFYNEQFF

J gene: TRBJ1-2
clone size: .
CDR3 length: 14
D gene: TRBD1
V gene: TRBV7-9
CDR3 DNA: TGTGCCGGCAGCAGAATAACAGGGGAAGATGGCTACACCTTC
CDR3 protein: CAGSRITGEDGYTF

J gene: TRBJ2-1
clone size: once
CDR3 length: 14
D gene: .
V gene: TRBV28
CDR3 DNA: TGTGCCAGCAGTTTTCAGCTAGGAGTGAGTGAGCAGTTCTTC
CDR3 protein: CASSFQLGVSEQFF

J gene: TRBJ2-7
clone size: .
CDR3 length: 13
D gene: .
V gene: TRBV7-2
CDR3 DNA: TGTGCCAGCAGCCGGGATCTAAACGGCGAGCAGTACTTC
CDR3 protein: CASSRDLNGEQYF

J gene: TRBJ2-1
clone size: few
CDR3 length: 16
D gene: TRBD1
V gene: TRBV7-2
CDR3 DNA: TGTGCCAGCAGCTTATCGGTGGGACAGGGGAGCAATGAGCAGTTCTTC
CDR3 protein: CASSLSVGQGSNEQFF

J gene: TRBJ1-1
clone size: many
CDR3 length: 12
D gene: .
V gene: TRBV18
CDR3 DNA: TGTGCCAGCTCACCAAGGGGGGTAGAAGCTTTCTTT
CDR3 protein: CASSPRGVEAFF

J gene: TRBJ2-3
clone size: .
CDR3 length: 14
D gene: TRBD1
V gene: TRBV5-6
CDR3 DNA: TGTGCCAGCAGCTTTAACAGGGGGCAGGATACGCAGTATTTT
CDR3 protein: CASSFNRGQDTQYF

J gene: TRBJ1-4
clone size: few
CDR3 length: 14
D gene: .
V gene: TRBV20-1
CDR3 DNA: TGCAGTGCTAGTCCGCAGCCAACTAATGAAAAACTGTTTTTT
CDR3 protein: CSASPQPTNEKLFF

J gene: TRBJ1-1
clone size: few
CDR3 length: 15
D gene: .
V gene: TRBV4-3
CDR3 DNA: TGCGCCAGCAGCCAAGATCCCAGGGCGAACACTGAAGCTTTCTTT
CDR3 protein: CASSQDPRANTEAFF

J gene: TRBJ1-5
clone size: few
CDR3 length: 14
D gene: .
V gene: TRBV6-1
CDR3 DNA: TGTGCCAGTGGGACCTGGAGGGGCAATCAGCCCCAGCATTTT
CDR3 protein: CASGTWRGNQPQHF

J gene: TRBJ1-2
clone size: .
CDR3 length: 11
D gene: .
V gene: TRBV11-2
CDR3 DNA: TGTGCCAGCAGCTTTCGTCGCAGTACAACCTTC
CDR3 protein: CASSFRRSTTF

J gene: TRBJ2-1
clone size: few
CDR3 length: 15
D gene: TRBD2
V gene: TRBV7-2
CDR3 DNA: TGTGCCAGCAGCCGACTAGCGGGAAGGGCCAATGAGCAGTTCTTC
CDR3 protein: CASSRLAGRANEQFF

J gene: TRBJ2-2
clone size: few
CDR3 length: 13
D gene: .
V gene: TRBV12-3/TRBV12-4
CDR3 DNA: TGTGCCAGCAGTTTATGGGAGAACGGGGAGCTGTTTTTT
CDR3 protein: CASSLWENGELFF

J gene: TRBJ1-3
clone size: .
CDR3 length: 14
D gene: TRBD1
V gene: TRBV5-1
CDR3 DNA: TGCGCCAGCAGCTTGGGGACAGGGTGGAACACCATATATTTT
CDR3 protein: CASSLGTGWNTIYF